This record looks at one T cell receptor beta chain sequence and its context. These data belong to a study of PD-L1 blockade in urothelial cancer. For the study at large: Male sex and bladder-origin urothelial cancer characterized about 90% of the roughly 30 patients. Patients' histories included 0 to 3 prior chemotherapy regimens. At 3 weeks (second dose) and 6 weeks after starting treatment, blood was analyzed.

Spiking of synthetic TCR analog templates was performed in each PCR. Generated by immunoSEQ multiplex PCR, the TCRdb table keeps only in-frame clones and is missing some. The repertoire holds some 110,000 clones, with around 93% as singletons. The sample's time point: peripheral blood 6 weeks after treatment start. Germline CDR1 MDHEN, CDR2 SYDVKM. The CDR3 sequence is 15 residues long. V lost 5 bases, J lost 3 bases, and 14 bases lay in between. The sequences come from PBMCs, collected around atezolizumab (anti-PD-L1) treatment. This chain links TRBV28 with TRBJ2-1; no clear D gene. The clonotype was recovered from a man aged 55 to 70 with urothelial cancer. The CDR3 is CASSENPYLYNEQFF. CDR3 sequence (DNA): TGTGCCAGCAGTGAGAACCCCTACCTCTACAATGAGCAGTTCTTC.